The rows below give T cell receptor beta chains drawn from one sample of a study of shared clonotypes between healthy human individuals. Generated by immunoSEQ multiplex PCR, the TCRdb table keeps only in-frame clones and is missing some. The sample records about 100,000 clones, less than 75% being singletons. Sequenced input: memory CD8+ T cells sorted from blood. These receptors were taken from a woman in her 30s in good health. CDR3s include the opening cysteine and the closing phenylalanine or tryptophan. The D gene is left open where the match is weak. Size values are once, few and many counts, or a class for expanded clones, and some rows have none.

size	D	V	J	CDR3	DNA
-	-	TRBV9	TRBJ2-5	CASSVAGSQETQYF	TGTGCCAGCAGCGTAGCTGGGAGCCAAGAGACCCAGTACTTC
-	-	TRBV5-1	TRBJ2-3	CASSLAQGPPTDTQYF	TGCGCCAGCAGCTTGGCCCAGGGTCCCCCCACAGATACGCAGTATTTT
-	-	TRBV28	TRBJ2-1	CASSPNLGLAYNEQFF	TGTGCCAGCAGTCCCAATCTGGGACTCGCCTACAATGAGCAGTTCTTC
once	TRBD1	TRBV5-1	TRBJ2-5	CASSLASDRAETQYF	TGCGCCAGCAGCTTGGCCTCGGACAGGGCCGAGACCCAGTACTTC
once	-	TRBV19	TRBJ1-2	CASSAPSGLERYGYTF	TGTGCCAGTAGTGCCCCTTCGGGGCTGGAAAGGTATGGCTACACCTTC
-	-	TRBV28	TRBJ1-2	CASTPPGTANYGYTF	TGTGCCAGCACCCCGCCGGGGACGGCTAACTATGGCTACACCTTC
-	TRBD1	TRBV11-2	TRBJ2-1	CASSSGQGYNEQFF	TGTGCCAGCAGCTCGGGACAGGGGTACAATGAGCAGTTCTTC
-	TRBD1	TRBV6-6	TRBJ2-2	CASSTTGTGNTGELFF	TGTGCCAGCAGTACAACCGGGACAGGGAACACCGGGGAGCTGTTTTTT
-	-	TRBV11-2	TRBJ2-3	CASSLWGRGATDTQYF	TGTGCCAGCAGCTTATGGGGCAGGGGCGCCACAGATACGCAGTATTTT
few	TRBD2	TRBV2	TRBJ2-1	CASSGGRAINEQFF	TGTGCCAGCAGTGGCGGGAGGGCCATCAATGAGCAGTTCTTC
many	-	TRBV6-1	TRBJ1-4	CASSEAAGEEEKLFF	TGTGCCAGCAGTGAAGCCGCAGGGGAAGAGGAAAAACTGTTTTTT
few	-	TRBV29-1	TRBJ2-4	CSVEDQAGSGKNIQYF	TGCAGCGTTGAAGATCAGGCAGGGTCGGGCAAAAACATTCAGTACTTC
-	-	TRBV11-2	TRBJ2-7	CASSLTPGYEQYF	TGTGCCAGCAGCCTTACACCCGGATACGAGCAGTACTTC
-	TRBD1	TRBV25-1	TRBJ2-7	CASTTTGGHEQYF	TGTGCCAGCACGACGACAGGGGGCCACGAGCAGTACTTC
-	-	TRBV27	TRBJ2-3	CASTSGGPQYTQYF	TGTGCCAGCACCAGTGGGGGGCCGCAATATACGCAGTATTTT
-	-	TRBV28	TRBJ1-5	CASSLDIGRQPQHF	TGTGCCAGCAGTTTAGATATAGGGCGTCAGCCCCAGCATTTT
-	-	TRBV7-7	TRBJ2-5	CASSLVRQETQYF	TGTGCCAGCAGCTTAGTACGACAAGAGACCCAGTACTTC
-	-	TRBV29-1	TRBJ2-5	CSVESETQYF	TGCAGCGTTGAAAGTGAGACCCAGTACTTC
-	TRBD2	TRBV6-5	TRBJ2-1	CATQREGGYNEQFF	TGTGCCACGCAGCGGGAGGGGGGCTACAATGAGCAGTTCTTC
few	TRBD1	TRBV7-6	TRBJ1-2	CASSQDRGDGYTF	TGTGCCAGCAGCCAGGACAGGGGTGATGGCTACACCTTC
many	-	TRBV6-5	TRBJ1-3	CASSWTSGDSGNTIYF	TGTGCCAGCAGTTGGACCAGTGGGGACTCTGGAAACACCATATATTTT
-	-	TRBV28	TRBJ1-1	CASSPSDGEAFF	TGTGCCAGCAGTCCATCGGACGGAGAAGCTTTCTTT